This T cell receptor (beta chain) comes out of a study of blood T cell repertoires in COVID-19. Produced via immunoSEQ multiplex PCR; TCRdb's table is partial and in-frame only. The sample yields over 60,000 clones, around 84% seen once. This clone occurred once. J was trimmed by 8 bases and V by 4 bases; bases with no gene match: 13. The length of the CDR3 is 16 residues. The germline gives CDR1 LGHNT, CDR2 FRNRAP. Sequencing used peripheral blood. The chain employs TRBV12-5 and TRBJ2-1; TRBD2 matches 8 bases. The sequence was collected from a human donor in a cohort sampled during active COVID-19. For the CDR3, the DNA is TGTGCTAGTGGTTCTACCACCGGGACTAGAGGGGATGAGCAGTTCTTC. It codes for CASGSTTGTRGDEQFF.